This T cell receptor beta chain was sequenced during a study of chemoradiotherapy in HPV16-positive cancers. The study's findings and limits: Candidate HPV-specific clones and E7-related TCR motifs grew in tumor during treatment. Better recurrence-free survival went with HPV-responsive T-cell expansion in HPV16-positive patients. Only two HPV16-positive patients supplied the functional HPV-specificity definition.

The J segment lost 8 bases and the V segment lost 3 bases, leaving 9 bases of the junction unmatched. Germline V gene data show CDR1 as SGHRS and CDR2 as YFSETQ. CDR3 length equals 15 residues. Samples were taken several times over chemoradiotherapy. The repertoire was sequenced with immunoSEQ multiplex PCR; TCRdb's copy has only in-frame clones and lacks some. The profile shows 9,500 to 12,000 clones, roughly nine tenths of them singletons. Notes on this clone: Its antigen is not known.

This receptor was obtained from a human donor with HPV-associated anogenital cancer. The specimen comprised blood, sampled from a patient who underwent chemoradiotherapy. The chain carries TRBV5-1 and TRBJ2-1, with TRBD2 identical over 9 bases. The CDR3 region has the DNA TGCGCCAGCAGCTGGGCTGGCGGGGGGGTGGATGAGCAGTTCTTC. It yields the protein CASSWAGGGVDEQFF.